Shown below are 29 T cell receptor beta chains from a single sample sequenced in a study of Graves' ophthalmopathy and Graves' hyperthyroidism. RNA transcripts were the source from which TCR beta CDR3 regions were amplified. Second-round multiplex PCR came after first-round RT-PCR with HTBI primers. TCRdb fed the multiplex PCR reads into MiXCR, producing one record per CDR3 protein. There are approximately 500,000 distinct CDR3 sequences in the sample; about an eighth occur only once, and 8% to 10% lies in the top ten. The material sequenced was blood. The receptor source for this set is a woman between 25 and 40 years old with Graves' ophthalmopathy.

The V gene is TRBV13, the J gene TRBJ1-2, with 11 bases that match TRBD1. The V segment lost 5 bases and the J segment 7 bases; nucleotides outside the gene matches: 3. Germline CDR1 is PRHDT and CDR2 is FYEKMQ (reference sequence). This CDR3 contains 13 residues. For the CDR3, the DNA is TGTGCCAGCAGCCGCGGACAGGGGGCTGGCTACACCTTC. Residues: CASSRGQGAGYTF. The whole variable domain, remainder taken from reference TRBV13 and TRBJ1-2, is AAGVIQSPRHLIKEKRETATLKCYPIPRHDTVYWYQQGPGQDPQFLISFYEKMQSDKGSIPDRFSAQQFSDYHSELNMSSLELGDSALYFCASSRGQGAGYTFGSGTRLTVV.

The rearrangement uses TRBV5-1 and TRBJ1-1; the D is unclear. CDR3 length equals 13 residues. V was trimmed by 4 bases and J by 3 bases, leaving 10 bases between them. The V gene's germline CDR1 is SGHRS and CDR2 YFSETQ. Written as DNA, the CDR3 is TGCGCCAGCAGCGCCAGTCTTGACACTGAAGCTTTCTTT. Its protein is CASSASLDTEAFF.

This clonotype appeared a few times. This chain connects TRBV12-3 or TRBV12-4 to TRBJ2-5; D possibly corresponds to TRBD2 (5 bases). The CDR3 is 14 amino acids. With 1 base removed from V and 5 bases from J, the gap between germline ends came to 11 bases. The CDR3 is CASSLDSARETQYF. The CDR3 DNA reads TGTGCCAGCAGTTTAGATAGCGCCCGGGAGACCCAGTACTTC.

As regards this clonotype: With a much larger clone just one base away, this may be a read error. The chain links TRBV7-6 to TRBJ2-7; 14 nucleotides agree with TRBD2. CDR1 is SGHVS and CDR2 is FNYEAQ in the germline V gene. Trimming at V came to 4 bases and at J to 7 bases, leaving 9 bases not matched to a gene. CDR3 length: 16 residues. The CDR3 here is CASSSGRLAGGSEQYF. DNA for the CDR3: TGTGCCAGCAGCTCGGGGCGACTAGCGGGGGGGAGTGAGCAGTACTTC.

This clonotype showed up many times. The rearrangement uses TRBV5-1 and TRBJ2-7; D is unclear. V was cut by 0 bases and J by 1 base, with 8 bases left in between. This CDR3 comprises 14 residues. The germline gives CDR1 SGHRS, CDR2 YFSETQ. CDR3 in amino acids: CASSLAVQSYEQYF. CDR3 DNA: TGCGCCAGCAGCTTGGCCGTACAGTCCTACGAGCAGTACTTC.

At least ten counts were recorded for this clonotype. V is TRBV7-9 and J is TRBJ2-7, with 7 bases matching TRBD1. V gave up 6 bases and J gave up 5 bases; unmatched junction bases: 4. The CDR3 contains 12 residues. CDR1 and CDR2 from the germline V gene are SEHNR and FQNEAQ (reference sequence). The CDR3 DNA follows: TGTGCCAGCAGTTACCAGGGGGACGAGCAGTACTTC. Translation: CASSYQGDEQYF.

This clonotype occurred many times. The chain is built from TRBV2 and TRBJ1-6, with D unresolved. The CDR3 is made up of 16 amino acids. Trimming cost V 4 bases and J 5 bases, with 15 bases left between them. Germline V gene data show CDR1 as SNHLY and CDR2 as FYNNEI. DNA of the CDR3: TGTGCCAGCAGTGCCCGGGAGACCGGAAATAATTCACCCCTCCACTTT. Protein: CASSARETGNNSPLHF.

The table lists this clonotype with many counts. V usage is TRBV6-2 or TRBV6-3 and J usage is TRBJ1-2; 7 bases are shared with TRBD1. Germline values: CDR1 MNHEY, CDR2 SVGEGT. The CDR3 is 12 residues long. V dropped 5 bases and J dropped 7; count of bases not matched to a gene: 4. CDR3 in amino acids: CASSRTGVGYTF. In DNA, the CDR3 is TGTGCCAGCAGTCGGACAGGTGTTGGCTACACCTTC.

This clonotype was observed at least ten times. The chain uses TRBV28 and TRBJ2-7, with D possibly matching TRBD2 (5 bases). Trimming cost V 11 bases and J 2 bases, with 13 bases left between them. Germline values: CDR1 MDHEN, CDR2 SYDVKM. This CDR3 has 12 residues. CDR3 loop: CACNRGTYEQYF. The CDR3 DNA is TGTGCCTGCAATAGAGGGACCTACGAGCAGTACTTC.

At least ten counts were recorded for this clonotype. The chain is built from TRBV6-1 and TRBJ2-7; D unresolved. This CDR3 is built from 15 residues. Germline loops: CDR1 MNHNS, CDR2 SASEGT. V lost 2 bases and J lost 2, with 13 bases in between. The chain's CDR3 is CASSESRRSPYEQYF. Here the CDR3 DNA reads TGTGCCAGCAGTGAAAGTCGCAGGTCCCCCTACGAGCAGTACTTC.

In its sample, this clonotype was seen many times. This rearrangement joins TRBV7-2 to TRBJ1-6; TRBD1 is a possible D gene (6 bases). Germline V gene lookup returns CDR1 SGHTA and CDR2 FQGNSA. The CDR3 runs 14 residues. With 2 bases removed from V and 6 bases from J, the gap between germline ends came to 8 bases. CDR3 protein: CASSLTGSNSPLHF. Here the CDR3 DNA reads TGTGCCAGCAGCTTAACAGGGTCTAATTCACCCCTCCACTTT.

The CDR3 loop reads CASRATGGGAAGTEAFF. The CDR3 nucleotides read TGTGCCAGCAGGGCCACGGGCGGGGGGGCCGCGGGGACTGAAGCTTTCTTT. This rearrangement joins TRBV12-3 or TRBV12-4 to TRBJ1-1; TRBD1 might be the D (6 bases). There are 17 residues in the CDR3. Trimming pared 6 bases from V and 5 bases from J, leaving 25 bases between.

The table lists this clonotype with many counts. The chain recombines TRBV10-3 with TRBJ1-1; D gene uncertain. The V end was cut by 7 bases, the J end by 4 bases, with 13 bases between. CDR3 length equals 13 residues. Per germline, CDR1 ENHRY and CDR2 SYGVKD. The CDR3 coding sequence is TGTGCCATCACCCAAGGGCTGGGCACTGAAGCTTTCTTT. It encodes CAITQGLGTEAFF.

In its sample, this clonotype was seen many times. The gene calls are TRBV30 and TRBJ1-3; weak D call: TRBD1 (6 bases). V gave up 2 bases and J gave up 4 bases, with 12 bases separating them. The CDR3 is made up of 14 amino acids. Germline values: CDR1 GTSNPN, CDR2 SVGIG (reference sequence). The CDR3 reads CAWSPGTIGNTIYF. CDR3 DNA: TGTGCCTGGAGTCCCGGGACAATAGGAAACACCATATATTTT.

CDR3 loop: CSAPAGGNTIYF. CDR3 nucleotides: TGCAGTGCTCCGGCGGGCGGAAACACCATATATTTT. J is TRBJ1-3 and V is TRBV20-1; D uncertain. From germline, CDR1 is DFQATT and CDR2 SNEGSKA (reference sequence). The CDR3 extends over 12 amino acids. The germline V and J ends were trimmed by 5 bases and 4 bases, with 9 bases remaining between them.

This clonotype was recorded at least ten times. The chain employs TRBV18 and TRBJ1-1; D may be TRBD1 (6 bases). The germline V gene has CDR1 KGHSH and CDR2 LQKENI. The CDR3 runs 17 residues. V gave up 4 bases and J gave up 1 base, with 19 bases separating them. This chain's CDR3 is CASSLEGEGRWNTEAFF. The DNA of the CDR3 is TGTGCCAGCTCACTCGAGGGGGAGGGTAGATGGAACACTGAAGCTTTCTTT.

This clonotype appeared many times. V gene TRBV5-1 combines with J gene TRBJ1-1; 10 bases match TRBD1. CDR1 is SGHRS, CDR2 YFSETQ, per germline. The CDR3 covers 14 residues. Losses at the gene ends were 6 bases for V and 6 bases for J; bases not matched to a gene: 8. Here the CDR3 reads CASNTGTGDSEAFF. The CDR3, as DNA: TGCGCCAGCAATACTGGGACAGGGGACTCTGAAGCTTTCTTT.

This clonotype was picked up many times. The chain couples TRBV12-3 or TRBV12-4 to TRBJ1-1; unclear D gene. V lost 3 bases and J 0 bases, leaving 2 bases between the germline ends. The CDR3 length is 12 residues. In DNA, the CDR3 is TGTGCCAGCAGTTTCGTGAACACTGAAGCTTTCTTT. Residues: CASSFVNTEAFF.

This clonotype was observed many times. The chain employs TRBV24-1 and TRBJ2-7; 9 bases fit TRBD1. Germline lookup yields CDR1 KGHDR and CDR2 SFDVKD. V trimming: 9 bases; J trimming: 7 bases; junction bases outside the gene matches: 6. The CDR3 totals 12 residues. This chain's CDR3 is CATGTGTGEQYF. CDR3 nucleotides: TGTGCCACCGGGACAGGGACGGGTGAGCAGTACTTC.

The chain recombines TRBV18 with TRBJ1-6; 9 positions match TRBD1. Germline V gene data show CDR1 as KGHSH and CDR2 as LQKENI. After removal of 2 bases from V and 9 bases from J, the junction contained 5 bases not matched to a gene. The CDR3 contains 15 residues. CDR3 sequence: CASSPGQGLSSPLHF. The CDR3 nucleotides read TGTGCCAGCTCACCAGGACAGGGGTTGTCTTCACCCCTCCACTTT.

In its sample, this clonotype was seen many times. This chain's CDR3 is CASNAGQSNTEAFF. CDR3 bases: TGTGCCAGCAACGCCGGACAGTCGAACACTGAAGCTTTCTTT. The V call is TRBV11-2, the J call TRBJ1-1; possibly TRBD1 for D (6 bases). This CDR3 has 14 residues. Germline V gives CDR1 SGHAT, CDR2 FQNNGV. Trimming cost V 7 bases and J 1 base, with 13 bases left between them.

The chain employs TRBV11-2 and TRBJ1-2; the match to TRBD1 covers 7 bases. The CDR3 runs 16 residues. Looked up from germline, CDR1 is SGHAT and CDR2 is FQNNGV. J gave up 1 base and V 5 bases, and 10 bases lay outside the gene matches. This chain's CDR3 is CASSQGGTANNYGYTF. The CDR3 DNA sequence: TGTGCCAGCAGCCAGGGGGGGACAGCAAATAACTATGGCTACACCTTC.

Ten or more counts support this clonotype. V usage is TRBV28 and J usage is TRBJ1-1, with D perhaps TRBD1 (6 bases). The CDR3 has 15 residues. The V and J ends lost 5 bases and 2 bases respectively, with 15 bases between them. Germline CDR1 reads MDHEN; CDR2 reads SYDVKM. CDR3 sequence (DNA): TGTGCCAGCAGTCCGGTGACAGGCGCAAACACTGAAGCTTTCTTT. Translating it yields CASSPVTGANTEAFF.

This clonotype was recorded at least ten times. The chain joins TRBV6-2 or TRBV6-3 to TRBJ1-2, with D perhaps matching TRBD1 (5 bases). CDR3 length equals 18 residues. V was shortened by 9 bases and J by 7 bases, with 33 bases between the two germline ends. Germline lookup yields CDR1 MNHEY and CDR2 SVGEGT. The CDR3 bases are TGTGCCAGGCCCCCGTACGGGGATTGGGGGAAGGTAGTCTTTGGCTACACCTTC. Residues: CARPPYGDWGKVVFGYTF.

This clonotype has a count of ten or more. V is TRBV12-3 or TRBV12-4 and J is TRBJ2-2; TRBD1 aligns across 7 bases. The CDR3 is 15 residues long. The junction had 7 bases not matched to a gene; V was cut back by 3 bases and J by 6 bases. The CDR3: CASSFLQGHAGELFF. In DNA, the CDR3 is TGTGCCAGCAGTTTTCTACAGGGGCACGCCGGGGAGCTGTTTTTT.

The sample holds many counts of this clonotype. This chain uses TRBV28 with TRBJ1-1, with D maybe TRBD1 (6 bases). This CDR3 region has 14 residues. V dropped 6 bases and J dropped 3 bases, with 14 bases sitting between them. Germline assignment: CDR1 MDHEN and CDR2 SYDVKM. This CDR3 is CASSLTGLDTEAFF. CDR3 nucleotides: TGTGCCAGCAGCCTAACAGGGTTGGACACTGAAGCTTTCTTT.

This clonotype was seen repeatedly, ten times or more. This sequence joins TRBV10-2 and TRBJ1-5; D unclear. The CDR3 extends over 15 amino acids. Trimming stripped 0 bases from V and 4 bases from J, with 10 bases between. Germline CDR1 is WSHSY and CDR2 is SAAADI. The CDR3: CASSESRRANQPQHF. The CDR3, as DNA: TGCGCCAGCAGTGAGTCTCGGAGGGCTAATCAGCCCCAGCATTTT.

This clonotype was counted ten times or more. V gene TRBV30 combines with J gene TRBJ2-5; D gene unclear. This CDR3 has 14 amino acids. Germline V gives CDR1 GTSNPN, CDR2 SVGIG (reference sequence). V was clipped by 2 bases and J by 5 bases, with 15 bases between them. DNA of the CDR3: TGTGCCTGGAGTCCCTCGGGTGGCCGGGAGACCCAGTACTTC. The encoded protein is CAWSPSGGRETQYF.

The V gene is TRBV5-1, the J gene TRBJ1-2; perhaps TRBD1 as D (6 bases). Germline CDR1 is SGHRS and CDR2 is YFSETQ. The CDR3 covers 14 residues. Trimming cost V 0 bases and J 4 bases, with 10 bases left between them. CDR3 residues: CASSLAGEFYGYTF. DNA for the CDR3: TGCGCCAGCAGCTTGGCAGGGGAGTTCTATGGCTACACCTTC.